This T cell receptor (beta chain) was observed in a study of cytomegalovirus exposure and HLA in healthy donors. This CDR3 contains 16 residues. The V gene end was trimmed by 0 bases and the J gene end by 1 base; junction bases not matched to a gene: 4. From germline, CDR1 is SGDLS and CDR2 YYNGEE. PCR used 60 Vbeta primers and 13 Jbeta primers. Repertoires were generated with immunoSEQ multiplex PCR, while TCRdb's copy carries only in-frame clones and drops some. The sample lists some 45,000 clones; approximately 78% were seen once. This receptor was identified in a woman aged 30 to 39 in good health and CMV-seronegative. This chain connects TRBV9 to TRBJ2-3; 8 bases are a match to TRBD2. Sequenced input: PBMCs. The CDR3 bases are TGTGCCAGCAGCGTAGATCAAGCGGGGGGCACAGATACGCAGTATTTT. Encoded protein: CASSVDQAGGTDTQYF. Full variable domain (missing parts from reference TRBV9 and TRBJ2-3): DSGVTQTPKHLITATGQRVTLRCSPRSGDLSVYWYQQSLDQGLQFLIQYYNGEERAKGNILERFSAQQFPDLHSELNLSSLELGDSALYFCASSVDQAGGTDTQYFGPGTRLTVL.